A single sample gave rise to the 25 T cell receptor beta chains below, sequenced in a study of T-cell memory formation after mild COVID-19. TCRdb re-called the 5' RACE reads with MiXCR, one entry per CDR3 protein. The sample holds more than 80,000 distinct CDR3 sequences, 17% seen once. Material: PBMCs or a T cell subset sorted from them (not recorded which). These receptors all stem from an adult woman who had mild COVID-19 (a few samples of this study predate the infection). Cell type and time point are not known.

Of note for this clonotype: At one of its ends the junction is not consistent with the germline gene, which may arise from a read error. The chain joins TRBV6-2 or TRBV6-3 to TRBJ1-1, with no clear D. Germline V lookup: CDR1 MNHEY, CDR2 SVGEGT. The CDR3 loop spans 14 amino acids. CDR3 sequence reads: CASRKRTQNTEAFF. CDR3 nucleotide sequence: TGTGCTAGCAGGAAACGCACCCAGAACACTGAAGCTTTCTTT.

The chain combines TRBV9 with TRBJ1-1; the D is unclear. This CDR3 comprises 14 residues. The V gene lost 0 bases and the J gene lost 11 bases, with 17 bases spanning the gap. The germline gives CDR1 SGDLS, CDR2 YYNGEE. The CDR3 loop is CASSVATGSPDAFF. CDR3 nucleotides: TGTGCCAGCAGCGTAGCTACGGGATCCCCCGACGCTTTCTTT.

V usage is TRBV12-3 or TRBV12-4 and J usage is TRBJ1-2, with TRBD1 matching over 8 bases. V gave up 5 bases and J gave up 7 bases; unmatched junction bases: 12. The CDR3 runs to 15 residues. The CDR3 sequence is CASSPRTGRRVGYTF. In nucleotides, the CDR3 is TGTGCCAGCAGTCCGCGGACAGGGAGGAGGGTTGGCTACACCTTC.

This clonotype was observed a few times. The V and J genes are TRBV5-1 and TRBJ2-7; tentatively, D is TRBD1 (5 bases). Germline CDR1 reads SGHRS; CDR2 reads YFSETQ. The CDR3 is 14 residues long. Trimming left V 5 bases short and J 2 bases short, with 14 bases between. The CDR3 loop reads CASSPGAKTYEQYF. CDR3 bases: TGCGCCAGCAGTCCTGGGGCTAAGACCTACGAGCAGTACTTC.

This clonotype was detected only a few times. V and J are TRBV7-9 and TRBJ1-1; D gene uncertain. The CDR3 consists of 15 residues. Germline-derived CDR1 and CDR2 are SEHNR and FQNEAQ (reference sequence). V was trimmed by 2 bases and J by 3 bases, leaving 13 bases between them. Here the CDR3 reads CASSLWVGVDTEAFF. DNA of the CDR3: TGTGCCAGCAGCTTATGGGTGGGCGTCGACACTGAAGCTTTCTTT.

This clonotype was observed a few times. This chain links TRBV6-1 with TRBJ1-2, with 7 bases aligning to TRBD1. Germline-derived CDR1 and CDR2 are MNHNS and SASEGT. V was pared by 2 bases and J by 5 bases, with 5 bases of the junction left unmatched. The CDR3 has 14 amino acids. CDR3 region: CASSELGTEYGYTF. CDR3 DNA: TGTGCCAGCAGTGAACTAGGGACAGAGTATGGCTACACCTTC.

A few counts support this clonotype. The chain carries TRBV5-1 and TRBJ1-1; no clear D. Germline-derived CDR1 and CDR2 are SGHRS and YFSETQ. CDR3 size: 14 residues. Trimming cost V 4 bases and J 0 bases, with 10 bases left between them. CDR3 nucleotides: TGCGCCAGCAGCCGGAGCGGCATGAACACTGAAGCTTTCTTT. Amino acids: CASSRSGMNTEAFF.

The rearrangement links TRBV7-2 to TRBJ2-2; 11 bases line up with TRBD2. CDR1 SGHTA and CDR2 FQGNSA come from the germline V gene. The trim removed 5 bases at V and 6 bases at J, leaving 11 bases unmatched. This CDR3 is built from 17 residues. The CDR3: CASSAERLAGFSGELFF. The CDR3 nucleotides are TGTGCCAGCAGCGCCGAGAGACTAGCGGGGTTTTCCGGGGAGCTGTTTTTT.

This clonotype has just a few counts. V and J are TRBV7-3 and TRBJ1-2; the D is unclear. The CDR3 spans 13 residues. The V gene's germline CDR1 is SGHTA and CDR2 FQGTGA. V lost 4 bases and J lost 8, with 14 bases in between. The CDR3 DNA reads TGTGCCAGCAGCTACGGCCCTGAGGGCGGCTACACCTTC. This sequence encodes CASSYGPEGGYTF. The complete variable domain, with remaining parts taken from reference TRBV7-3 and TRBJ1-2, reads GAGVSQTPSNKVTEKGKYVELRCDPISGHTALYWYRQSLGQGPEFLIYFQGTGAADDSGLPNDRFFAVRPEGSVSTLKIQRTERGDSAVYLCASSYGPEGGYTFGSGTRLTVV.

The chain couples TRBV29-1 to TRBJ1-2, with D uncertain. This CDR3 region has 13 residues. In germline, CDR1 is SQVTM, CDR2 ANQGSEA. V dropped 4 bases and J dropped 7 bases, with 16 bases sitting between them. CDR3 in amino acids: CSVGPGSGAGYTF. CDR3 nucleotide sequence: TGCAGCGTTGGCCCCGGGTCCGGAGCTGGCTACACCTTC.

This clonotype was seen more than once but under ten times. The chain carries TRBV11-1 and TRBJ2-1, with TRBD2 matching over 11 bases. Losses at the gene ends were 6 bases for V and 0 bases for J; bases not matched to a gene: 4. Germline V gene sequence: CDR1 SGHAT, CDR2 FQDESV (reference sequence). CDR3 size: 16 residues. The CDR3 sequence is CASRNSGGGSYNEQFF. The CDR3 nucleotides read TGTGCCAGCAGAAATAGCGGGGGGGGCTCCTACAATGAGCAGTTCTTC.

The V gene is TRBV30, the J gene TRBJ2-7; tentative D call: TRBD1 (6 bases). Germline assignment: CDR1 GTSNPN and CDR2 SVGIG (reference sequence). The length of the CDR3 is 12 residues. CDR3 sequence: CASVQGSYEQYF. DNA for the CDR3: TGTGCTTCGGTACAGGGCTCCTACGAGCAGTACTTC.

J is TRBJ2-1 and V is TRBV7-2, with TRBD2 identical over 9 bases. Germline CDR1 reads SGHTA; CDR2 reads FQGNSA. Trimming removed 2 bases from V and 13 bases from J; junction bases left unmatched: 21. The CDR3 contains 18 residues. The CDR3 DNA reads TGTGCCAGCAGCTTACGGGGCGGGGGGGCAATAGCCTACCAAGGACAGTTCTTC. Translated, it gives CASSLRGGGAIAYQGQFF. The full variable domain, completed using reference TRBV7-2 and TRBJ2-1, is GAGVSQSPSNKVTEKGKDVELRCDPISGHTALYWYRQSLGQGLEFLIYFQGNSAPDKSGLPSDRFSAERTGGSVSTLTIQRTQQEDSAVYLCASSLRGGGAIAYQGQFFGPGTRLTVL.

This clonotype was counted at least ten times. One end of the junction does not line up with germline, which may come from a read error. The rearrangement links TRBV12-3 or TRBV12-4 to TRBJ1-5, with 7 bases aligning to TRBD1. This CDR3 comprises 14 residues. The CDR3 sequence: CASSLGTGNQPQHF. CDR3 in DNA: TGCGCCAGCAGCCTAGGGACAGGCAATCAGCCCCAGCATTTT.

V is TRBV4-1 and J is TRBJ2-3; D call uncertain. This CDR3 has 13 residues. CDR1 and CDR2 from the germline V gene are MGHRA and YSYEKL. Trimming removed 4 bases at V and 4 bases at J, with 9 bases between. The CDR3 DNA is TGCGCCAGCAGCCCCTGGTTAGCAGATACGCAGTATTTT. Its protein product is CASSPWLADTQYF.

V gene TRBV30 combines with J gene TRBJ1-2; D may be TRBD1 (5 bases). Germline CDR1 is GTSNPN and CDR2 is SVGIG (reference sequence). The V and J ends lost 3 bases and 8 bases respectively, with 13 bases between them. CDR3 length: 12 residues. CDR3 sequence: CAWRPGLGGYTF. CDR3 bases: TGTGCCTGGAGGCCGGGGCTTGGCGGCTACACCTTC. Looking up the rest from reference TRBV30 and TRBJ1-2 gives the full variable domain: SQTIHQWPATLVQPVGSPLSLECTVEGTSNPNLYWYRQAAGRGLQLLFYSVGIGQISSEVPQNLSASRPQDRQFILSSKKLLLSDSGFYLCAWRPGLGGYTFGSGTRLTVV.

Concerning this clonotype: One end of the junction varies from germline; a read error may be responsible. The V gene is TRBV7-6, the J gene TRBJ1-1, with D possibly matching TRBD1 (5 bases). This CDR3 is 14 amino acids long. Per germline, CDR1 SGHVS and CDR2 FNYEAQ. CDR3 DNA: TGTACCAGCAGCTTTGGGGGAACGAACACTGAAGCTTTCTTT. This codes for CTSSFGGTNTEAFF.

As DNA, the CDR3 is TGCGCCAGCAGCCAAGGGGACAGGGCGCGCGATACGCAGTATTTT. Its protein product is CASSQGDRARDTQYF. The J gene is TRBJ2-3, the V gene TRBV4-3; TRBD1 agrees at 9 bases. This CDR3 region has 15 residues. Germline lookup yields CDR1 LGHNA and CDR2 YSLEER. V was clipped by 1 base and J by 6 bases; unmatched bases: 5.

This rearrangement joins TRBV7-9 to TRBJ1-1; D may be TRBD1 (5 bases). V was shortened by 3 bases and J by 4 bases, with 6 bases between the two germline ends. CDR1 is SEHNR and CDR2 is FQNEAQ in the germline V gene (reference sequence). The CDR3 runs to 12 residues. The CDR3: CASSFDSTEAFF. The DNA for the CDR3 is TGTGCCAGCAGCTTCGACAGCACTGAAGCTTTCTTT.

J is TRBJ2-3 and V is TRBV7-6; TRBD1 aligns across 8 bases. Germline V gives CDR1 SGHVS, CDR2 FNYEAQ. V was clipped by 5 bases and J by 6 bases; unmatched bases: 13. The CDR3 has 16 amino acids. CDR3: CASSPKQGGLMDTQYF. Here the CDR3 DNA reads TGTGCCAGCAGCCCTAAACAGGGGGGTTTGATGGATACGCAGTATTTT.

The chain uses TRBV7-8 and TRBJ1-1, with D perhaps matching TRBD1 (6 bases). Germline lookup yields CDR1 SGHVS and CDR2 FQNEAQ. The V end was cut by 0 bases, the J end by 1 base, with 24 bases between. The CDR3 totals 20 residues. CDR3 DNA: TGTGCCAGCAGCTTAGCGTATTCGGGACAAATTGTCGGGACGAACACTGAAGCTTTCTTT. The encoded protein is CASSLAYSGQIVGTNTEAFF.

The chain is built from TRBV5-6 and TRBJ2-3, with D perhaps TRBD2 (5 bases). The CDR3 spans 17 residues. V lost 0 bases to trimming and J lost 0 bases, with 14 bases between them. CDR1 and CDR2 (germline): SGHDT, YYEEEE. This chain's CDR3 is CASSLDGSQISTDTQYF. The CDR3 bases are TGTGCCAGCAGCTTGGATGGGAGCCAGATTAGCACAGATACGCAGTATTTT.

Ten or more counts support this clonotype. The chain combines TRBV20-1 with TRBJ2-5; 16 nucleotides align to TRBD2. The J segment lost 5 bases and the V segment lost 2 bases, leaving 8 bases of the junction unmatched. Germline CDR1 and CDR2: DFQATT and SNEGSKA (reference sequence). The CDR3 is 17 residues long. For the CDR3, the DNA is TGCAGTGCTAGAACGGGACTAGCGGGGGGGCCGAGGGAGACCCAGTACTTC. It is translated as CSARTGLAGGPRETQYF.

This clonotype was seen only a few times. The chain uses TRBV4-2 and TRBJ2-7; 10 nucleotides agree with TRBD2. Per germline, CDR1 LGHNA and CDR2 YNFKEQ. This CDR3 spans 15 amino acids. The junction had 6 bases not matched to a gene; V was cut back by 4 bases and J by 3 bases. CDR3 loop: CASSLSPSGSYEQYF. The CDR3 coding sequence is TGTGCCAGCAGCCTGTCCCCTAGCGGGAGCTACGAGCAGTACTTC.

Only a few counts were recorded for this clonotype. This sequence joins TRBV25-1 and TRBJ1-1, with 7 positions matching TRBD1. V was pared by 6 bases and J by 6 bases, with 10 bases of the junction left unmatched. The CDR3 loop spans 14 amino acids. CDR1 and CDR2 from the germline V gene are MGHDK and SYGVNS. The CDR3 DNA sequence: TGTGCCAGCAGAACCGGGACAGATACTTCTGAAGCTTTCTTT. Translating it yields CASRTGTDTSEAFF.